This is a list of T cell receptor beta chains from one sample in a study of neurological immune-mediated disorders. MiXCR was run by TCRdb on the 5' RACE reads, yielding one entry per CDR3 protein. The sample has about 55,000 distinct CDR3 sequences; 4% are singletons. Sequenced sample: CD4+ T cells from blood. All receptors come from a woman aged 40 to 49 with multiple sclerosis. Both conserved end residues are part of each CDR3. The order of the fields is V gene, CDR3 protein.

>TRBV5-1
CASSATSAFYNEQFF
>TRBV5-1
CASSFRGAENEQFF
>TRBV19
CASSLWDRGMGELFF
>TRBV5-1
CASSFQLLDSGNTIYF
>TRBV29-1
CSASGLRYEQFF
>TRBV6-5
CASSTLAGWGRNEKLFF
>TRBV20-1
CSATTGGLLTGANVLTF
>TRBV29-1
CSVGGDPMDTQYF
>TRBV2
CASRGQGDYGYTF
>TRBV4-2
CASSPGTGDGYGYTF
>TRBV5-1
CASSPGQGEEKLFF
>TRBV20-1
CSARSGAGANVLTF
>TRBV20-1
CSARDGGRSNQPQHF
>TRBV11-2
CASSFSTGLGEAFF
>TRBV5-1
CASSSAIQDTQYF
>TRBV20-1
CSARGGFYNEQFF
>TRBV2
CASSEELLYEQYF
>TRBV5-1
CASSLETATYEQYF
>TRBV5-1
CASKPGGQNYGYTF
>TRBV18
CASTPTSSHYGYTF
>TRBV27
CASSLNGRGGLAGELFF
>TRBV10-3
CAISESRAGHEQYF
>TRBV6-5
CASRTSKGRGSFHF
>TRBV4-1
CASSQSRLAGGRSTDTQYF
>TRBV7-9
CASSLGLGVGLELFF
>TRBV9
CASSVVGTSGSSDTQYF
>TRBV5-6
CASSLLRGIDQPQHF
>TRBV7-9
CASSLGSGNEQFF
>TRBV6-4
CASSDSMGQPFQETQYF
>TRBV20-1
CSASEGGYTF
>TRBV3-1
CASSLPSGLAGEETQYF
>TRBV5-1
CASSGTTSVETQYF
>TRBV5-1
CASSLGFGPLGTGELFF
>TRBV3-1
CASSFLTGENEQFF
>TRBV9
CASSVAGGAGELFF
>TRBV6-2/TRBV6-3
CASSYSTGGRQPQHF
>TRBV11-2
CASSRRGRGGTDTQYF
>TRBV12-3/TRBV12-4
CASSFYGGNTIYF
>TRBV20-1
CSARFPGANTEAFF
>TRBV12-3/TRBV12-4
CASSFPGAYSGEAFF
>TRBV7-6
CASSSGPNSGGDTQYF
>TRBV6-5
CASKRTFGETQYF
>TRBV5-1
CASSPRVGSVRYTEAFF
>TRBV10-3
CAISPGQTGNEQFF
>TRBV20-1
CSARAGANVLTF
>TRBV29-1
CSVEWQLSDTQYF
>TRBV15
CATSRRPSGGADDTQYF
>TRBV10-3
CAISASGGAETQYF
>TRBV6-1
CASRGGLDTEAFF
>TRBV7-2
CASSSGTRKYF
>TRBV5-1
CASSSGGTETQYF
>TRBV5-1
CASSLAAGDYGYTF
>TRBV20-1
CSARQGGYSNTEAFF
>TRBV15
CATSRGRYTGELFF